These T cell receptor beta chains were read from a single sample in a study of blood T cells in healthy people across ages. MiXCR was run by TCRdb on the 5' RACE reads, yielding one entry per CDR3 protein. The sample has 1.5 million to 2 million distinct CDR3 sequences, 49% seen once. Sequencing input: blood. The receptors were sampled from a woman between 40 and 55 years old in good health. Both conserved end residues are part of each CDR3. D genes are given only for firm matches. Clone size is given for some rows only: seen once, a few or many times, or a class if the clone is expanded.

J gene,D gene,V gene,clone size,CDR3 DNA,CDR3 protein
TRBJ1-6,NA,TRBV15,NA,TGTGCCACCAGCAACCAGGGCCGTTTACCCCTCCACTTT,CATSNQGRLPLHF
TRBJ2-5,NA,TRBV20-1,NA,TGCAGTGCTAGAGATGGTACAGGGAGGGAGACCCAGTACTTC,CSARDGTGRETQYF
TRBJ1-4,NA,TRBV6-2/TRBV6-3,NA,TGTGCCAGCTCCAGATGGGACCTTAATGAAAAACTGTTTTTT,CASSRWDLNEKLFF
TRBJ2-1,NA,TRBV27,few,TGTGCCAGCAGTACCACGAGCTCCTACAATGAGCAGTTCTTC,CASSTTSSYNEQFF
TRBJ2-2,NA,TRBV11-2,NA,TGTGCCAGCAGCCTGGAATACGAGCTGTTTTTT,CASSLEYELFF
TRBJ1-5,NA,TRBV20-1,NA,TGCAGTGCCCCCATTCCGAATGGACAGTATAATCAGCCCCAGCATTTT,CSAPIPNGQYNQPQHF
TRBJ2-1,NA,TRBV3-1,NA,TGTGCCAGCAGCCAAACAGGGGGGGTAAAGACATGTGAGCAGTTCTTC,CASSQTGGVKTCEQFF
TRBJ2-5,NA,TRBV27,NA,TGTGCCAGCAGTTCTACTAGCAGGGAAGAGACCCAGTACTTC,CASSSTSREETQYF
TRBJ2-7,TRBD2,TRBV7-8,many,TGTGCCAGCAGCTTAGGGACTAGCCACTCCTACGAGCAGTACTTC,CASSLGTSHSYEQYF
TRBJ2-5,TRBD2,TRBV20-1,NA,TGCAGTAAGACTAGCGGGGGAGAGACCCAGTACTTC,CSKTSGGETQYF
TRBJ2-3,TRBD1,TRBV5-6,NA,TGTGCCAGCAGCTTGGGACAGGGGGACTATACGCAGTATTTT,CASSLGQGDYTQYF
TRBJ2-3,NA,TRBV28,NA,TGTGCCAGCAGTTTAGGAGATTATAGCACAGATACGCAGTATTTT,CASSLGDYSTDTQYF
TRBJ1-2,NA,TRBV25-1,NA,TGTGCCAGCAGTGAACTAGACTCCCAAGGGAAAGGCTACACCTTC,CASSELDSQGKGYTF
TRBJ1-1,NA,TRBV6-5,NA,TGTGCCAGCAGTTACTTGGGGGGCGCCGGTAACACTGAAGCTTTCTTT,CASSYLGGAGNTEAFF
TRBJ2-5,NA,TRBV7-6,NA,TGTGCCAGCAGCTTAGATCAGGGGCGCGAGACCCAGTACTTC,CASSLDQGRETQYF
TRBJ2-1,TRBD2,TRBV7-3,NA,TGTGCCAGCAGCTTAATGACTAGCGGGGTCGATGAGCAGTTCTTC,CASSLMTSGVDEQFF
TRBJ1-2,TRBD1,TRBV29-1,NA,TGCAGCCTCCGACAGGGTGAAGGCTACACCTTC,CSLRQGEGYTF
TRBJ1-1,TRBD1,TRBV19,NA,TGTGCCAGTAGTATAGGGACCGGGGGACAGCTTGAAGCTTTCTTT,CASSIGTGGQLEAFF
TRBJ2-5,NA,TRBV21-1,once,TGTGCCTGCAGCAAAGGGATCGAGGGGGAGCAGTACTTC,CACSKGIEGEQYF
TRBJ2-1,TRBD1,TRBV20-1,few,TGCAGTGCTAGACAGCTTCGACAGGGGGTATACAATGAGCAGTTCTTC,CSARQLRQGVYNEQFF
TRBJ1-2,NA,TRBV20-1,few,TGCATCATCTACAGGCCATCCTATGGCTACACCTTC,CIIYRPSYGYTF
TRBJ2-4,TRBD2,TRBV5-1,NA,TGCGCCAGCAGCGATCTACTAGCGGGTGTAGACATTCAGTACTTC,CASSDLLAGVDIQYF
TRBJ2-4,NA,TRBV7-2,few,TGTGCCAGCAGCTTGGATACAGGGAGAAACATTCAGTACTTC,CASSLDTGRNIQYF
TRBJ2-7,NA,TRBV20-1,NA,TGCAGTGCTAGGCCGGGGGCTCGGCTAAACGAGCAGTACTTC,CSARPGARLNEQYF
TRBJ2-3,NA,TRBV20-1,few,TGCAGTGCTAGAGATGTAAGGGAACATACGCAGTATTTT,CSARDVREHTQYF
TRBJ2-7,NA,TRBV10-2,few,TGCGCCAGCAGTGGGTTCGAGTTACCCGACGAGCAGTACTTC,CASSGFELPDEQYF
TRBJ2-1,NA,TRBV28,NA,TGTGCCAGCAGTTTCCAAGGGAGAGAGGGCAATGAGCAGTTCTTC,CASSFQGREGNEQFF